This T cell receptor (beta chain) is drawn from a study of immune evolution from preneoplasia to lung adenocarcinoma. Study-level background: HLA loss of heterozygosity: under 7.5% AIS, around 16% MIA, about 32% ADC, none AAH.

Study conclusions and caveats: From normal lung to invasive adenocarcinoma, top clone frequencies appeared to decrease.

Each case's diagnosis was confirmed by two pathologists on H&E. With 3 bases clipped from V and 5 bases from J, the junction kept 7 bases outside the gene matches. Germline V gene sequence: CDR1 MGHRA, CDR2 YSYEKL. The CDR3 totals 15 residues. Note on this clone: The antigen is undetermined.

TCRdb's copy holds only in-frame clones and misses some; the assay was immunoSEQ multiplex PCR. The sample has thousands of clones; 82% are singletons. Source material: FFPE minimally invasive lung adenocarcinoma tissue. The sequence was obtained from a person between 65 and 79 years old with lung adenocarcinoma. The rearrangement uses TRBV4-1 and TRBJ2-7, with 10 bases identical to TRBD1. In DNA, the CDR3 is TGCGCCAGCAGCCAGGGACAGGGGACACGGAACGAGCAGTACTTC. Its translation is CASSQGQGTRNEQYF.